The 6 T cell receptor beta chains below were found in one sample sequenced in a study of cytomegalovirus exposure and HLA in healthy donors. Primers included in the PCR were 60 Vbeta and 13 Jbeta primers. Method: immunoSEQ multiplex PCR; TCRdb's copy keeps in-frame clones and lacks some. Among under 200,000 clones listed, around four fifths were seen once. The sample comprised PBMCs. These receptors were taken from a male donor in good health and CMV-seropositive.

The chain joins TRBV4-1 to TRBJ2-6; TRBD1 aligns across 8 bases. CDR1 and CDR2 from the germline V gene are MGHRA and YSYEKL. The V and J ends lost 0 bases and 0 bases, in that order; junction bases with no gene match: 13. This CDR3 has 21 amino acids. CDR3 residues: CASSQDNVTGQALSGANVLTF. In DNA, the CDR3 is TGCGCCAGCAGCCAAGATAATGTCACGGGACAGGCCCTCTCTGGGGCCAACGTCCTGACTTTC.

The chain carries TRBV30 and TRBJ2-1; 14 nucleotides match TRBD2. The germline V gene has CDR1 GTSNPN and CDR2 SVGIG (reference sequence). The V gene end was trimmed by 3 bases and the J gene end by 6 bases; junction bases not matched to a gene: 4. The CDR3 spans 15 residues. CDR3 sequence (DNA): TGTGCCTGGAGCGAGGGACTAGCGGGGGCCAATGAGCAGTTCTTC. Protein product: CAWSEGLAGANEQFF.

The chain employs TRBV6-5 and TRBJ2-1; perhaps TRBD1 as D (6 bases). V was pared by 4 bases and J by 4 bases, with 14 bases between. This CDR3 is built from 15 residues. The germline V gene has CDR1 MNHEY and CDR2 SVGAGI. CDR3 nucleotide sequence: TGTGCCAGCAGTTTAACCTGGACAGATTACAATGAGCAGTTCTTC. This sequence encodes CASSLTWTDYNEQFF.

The chain links TRBV30 to TRBJ2-5; D uncertain. Germline loops: CDR1 GTSNPN, CDR2 SVGIG (reference sequence). V lost 2 bases, J lost 6 bases, and 16 bases lay in between. The CDR3 is 14 residues long. The CDR3 nucleotides read TGTGCCTGGAGTTCCCCCCTGGCTAGTAAGACCCAGTACTTC. Protein: CAWSSPLASKTQYF.

The V gene is TRBV7-9, the J gene TRBJ2-7, with D possibly matching TRBD2 (5 bases). The CDR3 extends over 12 amino acids. Trimming stripped 5 bases from V and 2 bases from J, with 7 bases between. The V gene's germline CDR1 is SEHNR and CDR2 FQNEAQ (reference sequence). The CDR3 bases are TGTGCCAGCAGCATCGGGACCTACGAGCAGTACTTC. Encoded protein: CASSIGTYEQYF.

The chain recombines TRBV2 with TRBJ1-2; D is possibly TRBD1 (5 bases). The CDR3 sequence is 12 residues long. Germline V CDR1 and CDR2: SNHLY, FYNNEI. The germline V and J ends were trimmed by 7 bases and 4 bases, with 10 bases remaining between them. CDR3 nucleotide sequence: TGTGCCAGCACGGGGGGAACCTATGGCTACACCTTC. Encoded protein: CASTGGTYGYTF.